The 29 T cell receptor beta chains below come from one sample, sequenced in a study of T cell repertoires in cytomegalovirus infection. Using its own MiXCR run on the reads, TCRdb lists one record per CDR3 protein. The table records around 710,000 distinct CDR3 sequences, under 35% of them present only once. No antigens are known for them. The sequences come from cultured CD8+ T cells from PBMCs, collected from culture after CMV antigen stimulation. The receptors derive from a human donor in good health (CMV status not recorded). Some clones in this sample may be carry-over from other donors' samples.

This clonotype has just a few counts. The chain recombines TRBV7-3 with TRBJ2-1; 8 nucleotides align to TRBD2. CDR3 length equals 17 residues. Trimming cost V 4 bases and J 8 bases; bases outside gene matches: 16. Germline V CDR1 and CDR2: SGHTA, FQGTGA. The CDR3 sequence: CASSSSGGRSPRDEQFF. DNA of the CDR3: TGTGCCAGCAGCTCCAGCGGGGGCCGGTCCCCGAGGGATGAGCAGTTCTTC.

In its sample, this clonotype was seen a few times. The chain combines TRBV7-9 with TRBJ1-2; D remains unclear. Germline lookup yields CDR1 SEHNR and CDR2 FQNEAQ (reference sequence). With 3 bases removed from V and 6 bases from J, the gap between germline ends came to 17 bases. The CDR3 extends over 15 amino acids. The CDR3 nucleotides are TGTGCCAGCAGCTTTATAGGCTTAGGCGACAATGGCTACACCTTC. Protein product: CASSFIGLGDNGYTF.

The gene calls are TRBV27 and TRBJ1-5; the match to TRBD1 covers 7 bases. Germline V gene data show CDR1 as MNHEY and CDR2 as SMNVEV (reference sequence). CDR3 length equals 15 residues. V trimming: 8 bases; J trimming: 0 bases; junction bases outside the gene matches: 7. The CDR3 DNA follows: TGTGCCAGCGGTCCCGGGACAGCTAGCAATCAGCCCCAGCATTTT. Protein sequence: CASGPGTASNQPQHF.

V and J are TRBV10-3 and TRBJ1-5; weak D call: TRBD1 (6 bases). Germline CDR1 and CDR2: ENHRY and SYGVKD. With 2 bases removed from V and 3 bases from J, the gap between germline ends came to 23 bases. The CDR3 is 19 amino acids. The CDR3 sequence is CAISERDRIIGGSNQPQHF. In DNA, the CDR3 is TGTGCCATCAGTGAGCGCGACAGAATTATAGGGGGATCCAATCAGCCCCAGCATTTT.

In its sample, this clonotype was seen many times. The chain employs TRBV12-3 or TRBV12-4 and TRBJ1-2; the match to TRBD1 covers 11 bases. Trimming at V came to 4 bases and at J to 5 bases, leaving 3 bases not matched to a gene. The length of the CDR3 is 14 residues. The CDR3 region has the DNA TGTGCCAGCAGTTCCGGGACAGGGGGTTATGGCTACACCTTC. Translating it yields CASSSGTGGYGYTF.

V usage is TRBV5-6 and J usage is TRBJ1-2; D ambiguous. V was clipped by 0 bases and J by 7 bases, with 10 bases between them. This CDR3 comprises 13 residues. CDR1 SGHDT and CDR2 YYEEEE come from the germline V gene. CDR3: CASSLASGRGYTF. CDR3 bases: TGTGCCAGCAGCTTGGCTTCGGGTCGTGGCTACACCTTC.

This clonotype showed up just a few times. This chain joins TRBV12-3 or TRBV12-4 and TRBJ2-3; D is perhaps TRBD2 (6 bases). V lost 3 bases, J lost 2 bases, and 15 bases lay in between. The CDR3 is made up of 16 amino acids. CDR3 sequence (DNA): TGTGCCAGCAGTTTCTGGCGGGGCCCACCCACAGATACGCAGTATTTT. It specifies CASSFWRGPPTDTQYF.

A few counts support this clonotype. The rearrangement uses TRBV13 and TRBJ2-7; D not certain. The V and J ends lost 4 bases and 0 bases respectively, with 16 bases between them. There are 16 residues in the CDR3. The germline V gene encodes CDR1 PRHDT and CDR2 FYEKMQ (reference sequence). The CDR3, as DNA: TGTGCCAGCAGCTCGCGGAAGGCCGGCGGCTCCTACGAGCAGTACTTC. Translated, it gives CASSSRKAGGSYEQYF.

The chain links TRBV6-6 to TRBJ1-6, with TRBD1 matching 7 bases. Germline V gene sequence: CDR1 MNHNY, CDR2 SVGAGI (reference sequence). The junction had 10 bases not matched to a gene; V was cut back by 2 bases and J by 9 bases. The CDR3 is 16 residues long. The DNA of the CDR3 is TGTGCCAGCAGTTACCTCAGGGGGTGGATAGGTTCACCCCTCCACTTT. Its protein product is CASSYLRGWIGSPLHF.

This clonotype was counted at least ten times. This chain uses TRBV7-2 with TRBJ1-3; TRBD1 aligns across 9 bases. Germline V CDR1 and CDR2: SGHTA, FQGNSA. The CDR3 totals 21 residues. Trimming removed 2 bases from V and 0 bases from J; junction bases left unmatched: 17. The chain's CDR3 is CASSLWLTGGIPESSGNTIYF. Here the CDR3 DNA reads TGTGCCAGCAGCTTATGGTTAACAGGGGGCATCCCCGAGAGCTCTGGAAACACCATATATTTT.

J is TRBJ1-1 and V is TRBV4-1; TRBD1 is a possible D gene (5 bases). Between the trimmed V and J ends, which lost 4 bases and 1 base, there was a span of 16 bases. CDR1 is MGHRA, CDR2 YSYEKL, per germline. The CDR3 length is 16 residues. The DNA of the CDR3 is TGCGCCAGCAGCCGGAGGGAGGGGCAGACGAACACTGAAGCTTTCTTT. It is translated as CASSRREGQTNTEAFF.

V and J are TRBV28 and TRBJ2-7; TRBD1 matches at 10 bases. Germline assignment: CDR1 MDHEN and CDR2 SYDVKM. V shed 5 bases and J 5 bases; nucleotides not matched to a gene: 6. This CDR3 has 14 amino acids. The CDR3 nucleotides are TGTGCCAGCAGTCAGACAGGGGGCACGAACGAGCAGTACTTC. Encoded protein: CASSQTGGTNEQYF.

A single count supports this clonotype. Compared with germline, one end of the junction differs, possibly owing to a read error. The CDR3 is CTSSSNEGGTYNEQFF. For the CDR3, the DNA is TGTACCAGCAGCTCTAACGAAGGGGGGACCTACAATGAGCAGTTCTTC. This chain uses TRBV5-6 with TRBJ2-1, with D tentatively TRBD1 or TRBD2 (6 bases each). Germline values: CDR1 SGHDT, CDR2 YYEEEE. CDR3 length equals 16 residues.

This chain uses TRBV12-3 or TRBV12-4 with TRBJ2-1; TRBD2 matches 8 bases. V was pared by 7 bases and J by 2 bases, with 4 bases of the junction left unmatched. This CDR3 is built from 14 residues. The CDR3, as DNA: TGTGCCAGCAACCCGGGGGGGACCTACAATGAGCAGTTCTTC. Protein product: CASNPGGTYNEQFF.

This clonotype was observed a few times. The rearrangement uses TRBV10-1 and TRBJ2-3; TRBD2 agrees at 13 bases. Per germline, CDR1 WNHNN and CDR2 SYGVQD (reference sequence). The CDR3 has 18 residues. V gave up 3 bases and J gave up 0 bases; unmatched junction bases: 6. This CDR3 is CASSETRLAGGSTDTQYF. The CDR3 region has the DNA TGCGCCAGCAGTGAAACACGACTAGCGGGGGGCAGCACAGATACGCAGTATTTT.

This clonotype was counted ten times or more. This rearrangement joins TRBV7-2 to TRBJ2-3; perhaps TRBD2 as D (7 bases). CDR3 length equals 18 residues. Looked up from germline, CDR1 is SGHTA and CDR2 is FQGNSA. Trimming took off 2 bases at V and 2 bases at J, with 20 bases between the two ends. The CDR3 protein is CASSLPNGGPPPTDTQYF. The CDR3 coding sequence is TGTGCCAGCAGCTTACCAAACGGGGGGCCCCCCCCCACAGATACGCAGTATTTT.

The chain links TRBV4-1 to TRBJ1-1; the D is unclear. This CDR3 spans 16 amino acids. Trimming took off 4 bases at V and 1 base at J, with 16 bases between the two ends. In germline, CDR1 is MGHRA, CDR2 YSYEKL. The CDR3 DNA is TGCGCCAGCAGCCCGACCAAATTAGATTCGAACACTGAAGCTTTCTTT. It is translated as CASSPTKLDSNTEAFF.

The chain links TRBV12-5 to TRBJ2-7; TRBD1 agrees at 7 bases. The V and J ends lost 0 bases and 3 bases, in that order; junction bases with no gene match: 2. This CDR3 contains 14 residues. Germline CDR1 and CDR2: LGHNT and FRNRAP. CDR3 in amino acids: CASGLVQGFYEQYF. Here the CDR3 DNA reads TGTGCTAGTGGTTTGGTACAGGGGTTCTACGAGCAGTACTTC. Full variable domain (remainder filled in from reference TRBV12-5 and TRBJ2-7): DARVTQTPRHKVTEMGQEVTMRCQPILGHNTVFWYRQTMMQGLELLAYFRNRAPLDDSGMPKDRFSAEMPDATLATLKIQPSEPRDSAVYFCASGLVQGFYEQYFGPGTRLTVT.

This clonotype appeared many times. This chain links TRBV7-2 with TRBJ2-7; a possible D gene is TRBD2 (6 bases). CDR1 is SGHTA, CDR2 FQGNSA, per germline. V lost 10 bases to trimming and J lost 3 bases, with 10 bases between them. The CDR3 extends over 11 amino acids. The CDR3 sequence: CATSGSYEQYF. The CDR3 DNA reads as TGTGCCACTTCCGGGAGCTACGAGCAGTACTTC.

In this sample, this clonotype turned up a few times. The chain is built from TRBV27 and TRBJ1-6; tentatively, D is TRBD1 (6 bases). The V end was cut by 6 bases, the J end by 1 base, with 7 bases between. The CDR3 extends over 14 amino acids. Germline-derived CDR1 and CDR2 are MNHEY and SMNVEV (reference sequence). The CDR3 nucleotides read TGTGCCAGCAGCGACAGGTCCTATAATTCACCCCTCCACTTT. Amino acids: CASSDRSYNSPLHF.

Turning to this clonotype: The junction departs from the called germline gene at one end, perhaps through a read error. The chain couples TRBV5-5 to TRBJ2-1, with 9 positions matching TRBD1. Germline CDR1 reads SGHKS; CDR2 reads YYEKEE (reference sequence). The CDR3 length is 11 residues. DNA for the CDR3: TGTGCCAGCAGTTTAGGGACAGGGAAGGTCTTC. This codes for CASSLGTGKVF.

The chain has TRBV7-6 and TRBJ1-6; 7 positions match TRBD1. The length of the CDR3 is 15 residues. Per germline, CDR1 SGHVS and CDR2 FNYEAQ. V lost 5 bases, J lost 8 bases, and 9 bases stayed unmatched. DNA for the CDR3: TGTGCCAGCAGCCCTCGGGACAGCAGTTATTCACCCCTCCACTTT. Translation: CASSPRDSSYSPLHF.

The chain is built from TRBV3-1 and TRBJ2-3; possibly TRBD2 for D (6 bases). Germline V CDR1 and CDR2: LGHDT, YNNKEL (reference sequence). V was pared by 8 bases and J by 5 bases, with 14 bases between. The CDR3 covers 13 residues. The CDR3 DNA reads as TGTGCCAGCGGAAACGGGGGTCTAGATACGCAGTATTTT. It translates to CASGNGGLDTQYF.

This clonotype occurred a few times. The V call is TRBV4-1, the J call TRBJ2-3, with TRBD2 identical over 12 bases. V trimming: 4 bases; J trimming: 6 bases; junction bases outside the gene matches: 14. The germline V gene encodes CDR1 MGHRA and CDR2 YSYEKL. CDR3 length: 18 amino acids. The CDR3 loop reads CASSPLAGGLSGKDTQYF. The CDR3 nucleotides are TGCGCCAGCAGCCCGCTAGCGGGGGGGCTGTCAGGAAAGGATACGCAGTATTTT.

This clonotype came up many times. V gene TRBV7-9 combines with J gene TRBJ1-2; unclear D gene. Between the trimmed V and J ends, which lost 5 bases and 2 bases, there was a span of 6 bases. The length of the CDR3 is 12 residues. CDR1 is SEHNR, CDR2 FQNEAQ, per germline (reference sequence). Written as DNA, the CDR3 is TGTGCCAGCAGCGTGGACAACTATGGCTACACCTTC. As protein: CASSVDNYGYTF.

This chain connects TRBV7-3 to TRBJ1-5, with TRBD1 identical over 9 bases. Losses at the gene ends were 4 bases for V and 5 bases for J; bases not matched to a gene: 9. Germline V gene sequence: CDR1 SGHTA, CDR2 FQGTGA. The CDR3 has 16 residues. The chain's CDR3 is CASSSSQGQGHQPQHF. CDR3 DNA sequence: TGTGCCAGCAGCTCTTCTCAGGGACAGGGCCATCAGCCCCAGCATTTT.

V gene TRBV5-5 combines with J gene TRBJ2-7; maybe TRBD1 (6 bases). The CDR3 spans 14 residues. Germline V CDR1 and CDR2: SGHKS, YYEKEE (reference sequence). The V end lost 0 bases, the J end lost 4 bases, and 11 bases lay between the germline ends. CDR3 in DNA: TGTGCCAGCAGCTTGGACAGGGACACTTACGAGCAGTACGTC. Translated, it gives CASSLDRDTYEQYV.

The V call is TRBV6-2 or TRBV6-3, the J call TRBJ2-7; a possible D gene is TRBD1 (6 bases). The germline gives CDR1 MNHEY, CDR2 SVGEGT. This CDR3 contains 14 residues. V dropped 2 bases and J dropped 2 bases, with 10 bases sitting between them. The CDR3 is CASSYAGQTYEQYF. DNA of the CDR3: TGTGCCAGCAGTTACGCAGGACAGACCTACGAGCAGTACTTC.

This clonotype was counted many times. The gene calls are TRBV4-1 and TRBJ2-1, with 10 bases fitting TRBD2. The CDR3 has 16 amino acids. The V and J ends lost 0 bases and 10 bases, in that order; junction bases with no gene match: 9. Looked up from germline, CDR1 is MGHRA and CDR2 is YSYEKL. CDR3 DNA: TGCGCCAGCAGCCAAGATCTCGGGCTAGCGGGGGCCGAGCAGTTCTTC. Protein sequence: CASSQDLGLAGAEQFF.